This T cell receptor (beta chain) is from a study of blood T cell repertoires in COVID-19. On the study more broadly: From the United States, Italy and Spain came samples of acute and convalescent COVID-19.

Sequencing used immunoSEQ multiplex PCR; TCRdb keeps in-frame clones, though not all of them. The sample carries just over 90,000 clones, 60% to 85% recorded once. Only one count was recorded for this clone. The CDR3 is 15 amino acids. CDR1 and CDR2 (germline): MNHEY, SVGAGI. Trimming cost V 6 bases and J 2 bases, with 16 bases left between them. The chain is built from TRBV6-5 and TRBJ2-5, with a possible D match to TRBD1 (5 bases). The specimen sequenced was peripheral blood. The receptor was isolated from a man between 65 and 85 years old with acute or convalescent COVID-19. The CDR3 spells CASRIREARQETQYF. The CDR3 nucleotides read TGTGCCAGCAGGATCAGGGAAGCCAGGCAAGAGACCCAGTACTTC.